Following are 18 T cell receptor beta chains from one sample sequenced in a study of T cells in Graves' hyperthyroidism and ophthalmopathy. Amplification of TCR beta CDR3 regions used RNA as the template. First-round RT-PCR with HTBI primers amplified the TCR CDR3 region. A single record per CDR3 protein comes from TCRdb applying MiXCR to the multiplex PCR reads. The table shows about 510,000 distinct CDR3 sequences, with 14% occurring only once. The sequencing input was blood. These receptors were obtained from a middle-aged woman with Graves' hyperthyroidism.

This clonotype has more than one count but fewer than ten. This may stem from a read error, because a much larger clone lies one nucleotide away. This chain joins TRBV3-1 and TRBJ2-3; TRBD2 matches at 7 bases. Germline V gene data show CDR1 as LGHDT and CDR2 as YNNKEL (reference sequence). The length of the CDR3 is 16 residues. After removal of 1 base from V and 2 bases from J, the junction contained 6 bases not matched to a gene. DNA of the CDR3: TGTGCCAGCAGCCAAGGTCTGCAGCGGGACACAGATACGCAGTATTTT. It codes for CASSQGLQRDTDTQYF.

This clonotype was recorded at least ten times. CDR3 bases: TGTGCCTGGACCCGGACAGGATGGTATGGCTACACCTTC. It translates to CAWTRTGWYGYTF. The V and J genes are TRBV30 and TRBJ1-2; TRBD1 agrees at 7 bases. With 4 bases clipped from V and 5 bases from J, the junction kept 7 bases outside the gene matches. Germline CDR1 reads GTSNPN; CDR2 reads SVGIG (reference sequence). CDR3 length: 13 residues.

Ten or more counts support this clonotype. The chain combines TRBV20-1 with TRBJ1-1; a weak D match, TRBD1 (5 bases). Germline lookup yields CDR1 DFQATT and CDR2 SNEGSKA (reference sequence). This CDR3 spans 14 amino acids. Trimming took off 5 bases at V and 2 bases at J, with 15 bases between the two ends. The CDR3 DNA sequence: TGCAGTGCTCTAGACGGGGGAGGCAACACTGAAGCTTTCTTT. Its translation: CSALDGGGNTEAFF.

This clonotype was recorded at least ten times. The V call is TRBV20-1, the J call TRBJ1-2; maybe TRBD1 (5 bases). Germline lookup yields CDR1 DFQATT and CDR2 SNEGSKA (reference sequence). The CDR3 has 13 residues. The V end lost 3 bases, the J end lost 6 bases, and 14 bases lay between the germline ends. The CDR3 loop is CSASRMGGNGYTF. Written as DNA, the CDR3 is TGCAGTGCTAGCAGGATGGGGGGAAATGGCTACACCTTC.

The V call is TRBV27, the J call TRBJ1-4, with D tentatively TRBD1 (5 bases). Trimming left V 5 bases short and J 7 bases short, with 14 bases between. The CDR3 is 14 amino acids. CDR1 and CDR2 from the germline V gene are MNHEY and SMNVEV (reference sequence). CDR3 nucleotides: TGTGCCAGCAGTGATGCGGGGGTGGGTGAAAAACTGTTTTTT. Translated, it gives CASSDAGVGEKLFF.

The V call is TRBV27, the J call TRBJ2-1, with TRBD2 identical over 7 bases. In germline, CDR1 is MNHEY, CDR2 SMNVEV (reference sequence). After removal of 6 bases from V and 4 bases from J, the junction contained 9 bases not matched to a gene. This CDR3 contains 15 residues. As DNA, the CDR3 is TGTGCCAGCAGGATACTAGCGTCGGAGTACAATGAGCAGTTCTTC. Amino acids: CASRILASEYNEQFF.

This clonotype was seen many times. The chain couples TRBV2 to TRBJ2-2; the match to TRBD2 covers 8 bases. J gave up 1 base and V 8 bases, and 15 bases lay outside the gene matches. The CDR3 consists of 18 residues. Germline-derived CDR1 and CDR2 are SNHLY and FYNNEI. CDR3 protein: CASCASGLLAENTGELFF. Here the CDR3 DNA reads TGTGCCAGCTGTGCTAGCGGGTTATTGGCAGAGAACACCGGGGAGCTGTTTTTT.

This clonotype was found many times. The chain is built from TRBV7-9 and TRBJ1-2; 11 bases are shared with TRBD1. After removal of 5 bases from V and 4 bases from J, the junction contained 6 bases not matched to a gene. The CDR3 has 15 residues. Germline V lookup: CDR1 SEHNR, CDR2 FQNEAQ (reference sequence). The CDR3 loop is CASSRGQGAVYGYTF. CDR3 coding DNA: TGTGCCAGCAGCCGAGGACAGGGGGCTGTCTATGGCTACACCTTC. The variable domain in full, with the rest retrieved from reference TRBV7-9 and TRBJ1-2, is DTGVSQNPRHKITKRGQNVTFRCDPISEHNRLYWYRQTLGQGPEFLTYFQNEAQLEKSRLLSDRFSAERPKGSFSTLEIQRTEQGDSAMYLCASSRGQGAVYGYTFGSGTRLTVV.

This clonotype has ten or more counts. The V and J genes are TRBV7-2 and TRBJ2-5; 14 bases fit TRBD2. This CDR3 has 16 amino acids. J lost 5 bases, V lost 6 bases, and 8 bases had no gene match. Germline lookup yields CDR1 SGHTA and CDR2 FQGNSA. This CDR3 is CASSRGLAGEGETQYF. CDR3 in DNA: TGTGCCAGCAGTCGGGGACTAGCGGGAGAGGGGGAGACCCAGTACTTC.

The table lists this clonotype with a few counts. This sequence joins TRBV3-1 and TRBJ2-1; 13 bases fit TRBD2. The germline V gene encodes CDR1 LGHDT and CDR2 YNNKEL (reference sequence). This CDR3 region has 18 residues. Losses at the gene ends were 0 bases for V and 10 bases for J; bases not matched to a gene: 12. The CDR3 DNA follows: TGTGCCAGCAGCCAAGATCGGGGGCCCGGGACTAGCGGGAACGAGCAGTTCTTC. Translation gives CASSQDRGPGTSGNEQFF.

As for this clonotype: A read error may produce the germline difference seen at one junction end. The rearrangement links TRBV4-3 to TRBJ2-3; TRBD2 matches 8 bases. The germline V gene encodes CDR1 LGHNA and CDR2 YSLEER. The CDR3 length is 16 residues. This CDR3 reads CASSQPREGGTDTRYF. CDR3 in DNA: TGCGCCAGCAGCCAACCCCGGGAGGGGGGTACAGATACGCGGTATTTT.

V gene TRBV9 combines with J gene TRBJ1-3; 11 positions match TRBD1. From germline, CDR1 is SGDLS and CDR2 YYNGEE. This CDR3 spans 15 amino acids. J gave up 6 bases and V 3 bases, and 5 bases lay outside the gene matches. CDR3 in DNA: TGTGCCAGCAGCGCCGGACAGGGGGCGAAAAACACCATATATTTT. Amino acid sequence: CASSAGQGAKNTIYF.

This clonotype came up many times. The chain recombines TRBV2 with TRBJ1-1; the D is unclear. The CDR3 runs to 14 residues. Germline CDR1 is SNHLY and CDR2 is FYNNEI. V was cut by 5 bases and J by 3 bases, with 13 bases left in between. CDR3 sequence: CASSLDPGDTEAFF. DNA for the CDR3: TGTGCCAGCAGTTTAGACCCCGGGGACACTGAAGCTTTCTTT.

The chain has TRBV18 and TRBJ2-1; TRBD2 might be the D (5 bases). V was clipped by 4 bases and J by 15 bases, with 16 bases between them. The CDR3 length is 12 residues. Germline V gene sequence: CDR1 KGHSH, CDR2 LQKENI. This CDR3 is CASSLSGPGVFF. DNA of the CDR3: TGTGCCAGCTCACTATCCGGCCCCGGGGTGTTCTTC.

V gene TRBV5-1 combines with J gene TRBJ2-7; D perhaps matches TRBD2 (5 bases). The V end lost 6 bases, the J end lost 2 bases, and 18 bases lay between the germline ends. The V gene's germline CDR1 is SGHRS and CDR2 YFSETQ. The CDR3 is 15 amino acids. CDR3 in DNA: TGCGCCAGCACCCCGGCGGGCGGAACCACCTACGAGCAGTACTTC. This translates into CASTPAGGTTYEQYF.

This clonotype was counted many times. The V call is TRBV12-3 or TRBV12-4, the J call TRBJ2-7; 14 bases align to TRBD2. The V segment lost 4 bases and the J segment 5 bases; nucleotides outside the gene matches: 4. The CDR3 totals 15 residues. The CDR3: CASSSGLAGADEQYF. The CDR3 DNA reads TGTGCCAGCAGTTCGGGACTAGCGGGAGCCGACGAGCAGTACTTC.

This clonotype was seen more than once but under ten times. The chain carries TRBV20-1 and TRBJ1-5; D not certain. The V end was cut by 5 bases, the J end by 0 bases, with 14 bases between. Germline lookup yields CDR1 DFQATT and CDR2 SNEGSKA (reference sequence). The CDR3 consists of 15 residues. CDR3 region: CSAWTGRLSNQPQHF. CDR3 DNA: TGCAGTGCTTGGACGGGGAGGCTTAGCAATCAGCCCCAGCATTTT.

The V call is TRBV28, the J call TRBJ1-1; a possible D gene is TRBD1 (5 bases). V dropped 6 bases and J dropped 1 base, with 12 bases sitting between them. Germline V gives CDR1 MDHEN, CDR2 SYDVKM. The CDR3 loop spans 14 amino acids. In nucleotides, the CDR3 is TGTGCCAGCAGCTGGGGGACGCCGAACACTGAAGCTTTCTTT. This gives the protein CASSWGTPNTEAFF.